This TCR beta chain comes out of a study of blood T cell repertoires in COVID-19. Recovered status in Cohort 3 required two negative PCRs, clearance, or symptom resolution. The V and J ends lost 0 bases and 2 bases, in that order; junction bases with no gene match: 12. Germline V gene lookup returns CDR1 GTSNPN and CDR2 SVGIG (reference sequence). The CDR3 is 18 amino acids. Assay: immunoSEQ multiplex PCR; the TCRdb copy retains only in-frame clones and omits some. The sample holds 190,000 or so clones, approximately 81% seen once. This clone was seen a handful of times. The material sequenced was PBMCs or T cells enriched from blood (not recorded which). The receptor was derived from a man aged 40-49 years who had recovered from COVID-19. V and J are TRBV30 and TRBJ1-5; TRBD1 matches at 8 bases. The CDR3 here is CAWSVRWTGIVGNQPQHF. The CDR3 region has the DNA TGTGCCTGGAGTGTAAGGTGGACAGGGATAGTTGGCAATCAGCCCCAGCATTTT.